This TCR beta chain was captured by sequencing in a study of blood T cells in healthy people across ages. A second PCR of about 7 to 12 cycles used a sample-barcoded 5' primer and a J-beta primer mix. TCRdb re-called the 5' RACE reads with MiXCR, one entry per CDR3 protein. In the table there are hundreds of thousands of distinct CDR3 sequences, roughly 43% of which are singletons. The ends were cut back, 6 bases at V and 3 bases at J, with 20 bases in the middle. The CDR3 sequence is 17 residues long. Germline V gene sequence: CDR1 LNHDA, CDR2 SQIVND (reference sequence). This chain joins TRBV19 and TRBJ2-2; D perhaps matches TRBD2 (5 bases). Sequencing was performed on blood. The receptor comes from an elderly man in good health. This CDR3 reads CASSPDFGEKDTGELFF. CDR3 coding DNA: TGTGCCAGTAGCCCGGATTTCGGGGAGAAAGACACCGGGGAGCTGTTTTTT.